The 20 T cell receptor beta chains in this list originate from one sample, sequenced in a study of technical replicates of blood from a few donors. TCRdb's copy holds only in-frame clones and misses some; the assay was immunoSEQ multiplex PCR. The sample yields over 75,000 clones, 95% to 97% seen once. Sequencing input: T cells isolated from PBMCs. Every receptor here comes from a human donor in good health.

The V and J genes are TRBV7-9 and TRBJ2-1; 7 bases are shared with TRBD2. Trimming cost V 1 base and J 4 bases; bases outside gene matches: 13. The CDR3 runs 18 residues. Looked up from germline, CDR1 is SEHNR and CDR2 is FQNEAQ (reference sequence). The chain's CDR3 is CASSLVSWGGPAYNEQFF. CDR3 nucleotide sequence: TGTGCCAGCAGCTTAGTTTCCTGGGGAGGGCCGGCTTACAATGAGCAGTTCTTC.

The rearrangement joins TRBV4-1 to TRBJ1-1; TRBD1 might be the D (6 bases). From germline, CDR1 is MGHRA and CDR2 YSYEKL. V was shortened by 1 base and J by 4 bases, with 19 bases between the two germline ends. The CDR3 length is 17 residues. This chain's CDR3 is CASSQGPRGEYRTEAFF. CDR3 coding DNA: TGCGCCAGCAGCCAAGGGCCCAGGGGAGAATACCGCACTGAAGCTTTCTTT.

The CDR3 loop is CASSLGVGGGYHEQYF. The CDR3 region has the DNA TGTGCCAGCAGCTTAGGAGTAGGAGGGGGCTACCACGAGCAGTACTTC. The chain has TRBV11-2 and TRBJ2-7, with a weak D call TRBD1 (7 bases). The length of the CDR3 is 16 residues. The V end was cut by 1 base, the J end by 5 bases, with 18 bases between. Germline V gives CDR1 SGHAT, CDR2 FQNNGV.

This chain uses TRBV14 with TRBJ2-7; D is possibly TRBD2 (6 bases). Germline values: CDR1 SGHDN, CDR2 FVKESK. The CDR3 covers 16 residues. V was shortened by 1 base and J by 7 bases, with 20 bases between the two germline ends. The CDR3 spells CASSQVLRDPYDEQYF. The CDR3, as DNA: TGTGCCAGCAGCCAAGTTTTGCGGGACCCGTATGATGAGCAGTACTTC.

The chain employs TRBV28 and TRBJ2-3; no clear D gene. The CDR3 has 14 residues. CDR1 and CDR2 from the germline V gene are MDHEN and SYDVKM. V was trimmed by 6 bases and J by 3 bases, leaving 13 bases between them. CDR3 DNA sequence: TGTGCCAGCAGCGCCCCTCCGCGTACAGATACGCAGTATTTT. This translates into CASSAPPRTDTQYF.

V gene TRBV6-1 combines with J gene TRBJ1-6, with D uncertain. V lost 8 bases and J 10 bases, leaving 15 bases between the germline ends. CDR1 MNHNS and CDR2 SASEGT come from the germline V gene. The CDR3 is made up of 13 amino acids. The CDR3 nucleotides are TGTGCCAGCCTCCCGCCCCCGGGGTCACCCCTCCACTTT. Translating gives CASLPPPGSPLHF.

In DNA, the CDR3 is TGTGCCAGTGGGACAGGGTCTCACGGGGAGCTGTTTTTT. It encodes CASGTGSHGELFF. The chain links TRBV6-6 to TRBJ2-2; TRBD1 agrees at 9 bases. Losses at the gene ends were 9 bases for V and 7 bases for J; bases not matched to a gene: 6. Germline CDR1 reads MNHNY; CDR2 reads SVGAGI (reference sequence). CDR3 size: 13 residues.

The V and J genes are TRBV6-1 and TRBJ1-1, with 8 bases identical to TRBD1. V lost 2 bases and J lost 2; bases outside the gene matches: 10. Germline V gene sequence: CDR1 MNHNS, CDR2 SASEGT. The CDR3 runs to 17 residues. Here the CDR3 reads CASSEPVRGRTNTEAFF. The CDR3 DNA sequence: TGTGCCAGCAGTGAACCGGTCAGGGGGCGTACAAACACTGAAGCTTTCTTT.

The chain couples TRBV19 to TRBJ1-2; no reliable D call. V was cut by 5 bases and J by 7 bases, with 23 bases left in between. This CDR3 comprises 16 residues. The germline CDR1 and CDR2 sequences are LNHDA and SQIVND (reference sequence). The DNA for the CDR3 is TGTGCCAGTAGTTCCCCCACCGAAGGAGTCGAACTTGGCTACACCTTC. Translation: CASSSPTEGVELGYTF.

The genes are TRBV29-1 and TRBJ2-1, with TRBD2 matching 9 bases. Germline V CDR1 and CDR2: SQVTM, ANQGSEA. This CDR3 region has 15 residues. The junction had 8 bases not matched to a gene; V was cut back by 4 bases and J by 4 bases. The CDR3 DNA reads as TGCAGCGTTGGCCGCCGACTAGCGGAGTACAATGAGCAGTTCTTC. Translated: CSVGRRLAEYNEQFF.

The V and J genes are TRBV5-1 and TRBJ2-3; no firm D call. This CDR3 contains 14 residues. V was trimmed by 4 bases and J by 0 bases, leaving 9 bases between them. Germline CDR1 is SGHRS and CDR2 is YFSETQ. CDR3 loop: CASSNPTSTDTQYF. The CDR3 nucleotides are TGCGCCAGCAGCAACCCGACTAGCACAGATACGCAGTATTTT.

The chain uses TRBV6-1 and TRBJ1-6; tentatively, D is TRBD1 (6 bases). The V gene's germline CDR1 is MNHNS and CDR2 SASEGT. V was clipped by 2 bases and J by 7 bases, with 12 bases between them. The CDR3 is made up of 15 amino acids. The CDR3 loop reads CASSESGTQNSPLHF. CDR3 DNA: TGTGCCAGCAGTGAATCTGGGACACAGAATTCACCCCTCCACTTT.

CDR3 protein: CASSPQGNYGYTF. In DNA, the CDR3 is TGTGCCAGCAGTCCCCAGGGAAACTATGGCTACACCTTC. This chain links TRBV27 with TRBJ1-2, with D maybe TRBD1 (5 bases). Looked up from germline, CDR1 is MNHEY and CDR2 is SMNVEV (reference sequence). The CDR3 contains 13 residues. Between the trimmed V and J ends, which lost 5 bases and 2 bases, there was a span of 9 bases.

The V call is TRBV11-2, the J call TRBJ2-1; 12 bases align to TRBD2. CDR1 SGHAT and CDR2 FQNNGV come from the germline V gene. The trim removed 3 bases at V and 2 bases at J, leaving 2 bases unmatched. The CDR3 has 16 residues. CDR3 DNA sequence: TGTGCCAGCAGCTTGGGACTAGCGGGCCCCTACAATGAGCAGTTCTTC. Its protein product is CASSLGLAGPYNEQFF.

This clone was seen just once. V gene TRBV4-1 combines with J gene TRBJ2-1; 7 bases fit TRBD1. This CDR3 has 16 residues. The germline gives CDR1 MGHRA, CDR2 YSYEKL. J gave up 4 bases and V 1 base, and 7 bases lay outside the gene matches. The CDR3 DNA follows: TGCGCCAGCAGCCAAGCCGGGACAGTGGTTTACAATGAGCAGTTCTTC. Protein: CASSQAGTVVYNEQFF.

The V call is TRBV2, the J call TRBJ1-3; D gene ambiguous. The CDR3 spans 14 residues. Trimming removed 6 bases from V and 1 base from J, with 10 bases in between. Germline lookup yields CDR1 SNHLY and CDR2 FYNNEI. The CDR3 spells CASRNQESGNTIYF. The CDR3 DNA sequence: TGTGCCAGCAGAAACCAGGAATCTGGAAACACCATATATTTT.

CDR3: CASSRTLGQGPNQPQHF. The CDR3 DNA reads TGTGCCAGCAGCCGTACTTTAGGACAGGGCCCCAATCAGCCCCAGCATTTT. V gene TRBV5-6 combines with J gene TRBJ1-5; 8 positions agree with TRBD1. The germline V gene has CDR1 SGHDT and CDR2 YYEEEE. This CDR3 has 17 amino acids. The junction had 12 bases not matched to a gene; V was cut back by 4 bases and J by 3 bases.

The chain recombines TRBV5-1 with TRBJ2-7, with a weak D call TRBD1 (5 bases). Germline V gives CDR1 SGHRS, CDR2 YFSETQ. The CDR3 runs to 14 residues. With 0 bases removed from V and 3 bases from J, the gap between germline ends came to 10 bases. The CDR3 nucleotides read TGCGCCAGCAGCTTGGCCAGGGTAGGCTACGAGCAGTACTTC. This gives the protein CASSLARVGYEQYF.

The chain has TRBV6-1 and TRBJ2-5; TRBD2 is a possible D gene (6 bases). From germline, CDR1 is MNHNS and CDR2 SASEGT. The CDR3 is 16 amino acids. Trimming pared 3 bases from V and 6 bases from J, leaving 20 bases between. The CDR3 loop reads CASSDFSGVILKTQYF. The CDR3 DNA reads TGTGCCAGCAGTGATTTTTCGGGAGTGATCCTCAAGACCCAGTACTTC.

This rearrangement joins TRBV18 to TRBJ2-7; weak D call: TRBD2 (6 bases). Germline CDR1 is KGHSH and CDR2 is LQKENI. V lost 0 bases, J lost 2 bases, and 14 bases lay in between. The CDR3 is 16 amino acids. CDR3 DNA sequence: TGTGCCAGCTCACCACCCGGGACTGGTAGGACCTACGAGCAGTACTTC. Its protein product is CASSPPGTGRTYEQYF.